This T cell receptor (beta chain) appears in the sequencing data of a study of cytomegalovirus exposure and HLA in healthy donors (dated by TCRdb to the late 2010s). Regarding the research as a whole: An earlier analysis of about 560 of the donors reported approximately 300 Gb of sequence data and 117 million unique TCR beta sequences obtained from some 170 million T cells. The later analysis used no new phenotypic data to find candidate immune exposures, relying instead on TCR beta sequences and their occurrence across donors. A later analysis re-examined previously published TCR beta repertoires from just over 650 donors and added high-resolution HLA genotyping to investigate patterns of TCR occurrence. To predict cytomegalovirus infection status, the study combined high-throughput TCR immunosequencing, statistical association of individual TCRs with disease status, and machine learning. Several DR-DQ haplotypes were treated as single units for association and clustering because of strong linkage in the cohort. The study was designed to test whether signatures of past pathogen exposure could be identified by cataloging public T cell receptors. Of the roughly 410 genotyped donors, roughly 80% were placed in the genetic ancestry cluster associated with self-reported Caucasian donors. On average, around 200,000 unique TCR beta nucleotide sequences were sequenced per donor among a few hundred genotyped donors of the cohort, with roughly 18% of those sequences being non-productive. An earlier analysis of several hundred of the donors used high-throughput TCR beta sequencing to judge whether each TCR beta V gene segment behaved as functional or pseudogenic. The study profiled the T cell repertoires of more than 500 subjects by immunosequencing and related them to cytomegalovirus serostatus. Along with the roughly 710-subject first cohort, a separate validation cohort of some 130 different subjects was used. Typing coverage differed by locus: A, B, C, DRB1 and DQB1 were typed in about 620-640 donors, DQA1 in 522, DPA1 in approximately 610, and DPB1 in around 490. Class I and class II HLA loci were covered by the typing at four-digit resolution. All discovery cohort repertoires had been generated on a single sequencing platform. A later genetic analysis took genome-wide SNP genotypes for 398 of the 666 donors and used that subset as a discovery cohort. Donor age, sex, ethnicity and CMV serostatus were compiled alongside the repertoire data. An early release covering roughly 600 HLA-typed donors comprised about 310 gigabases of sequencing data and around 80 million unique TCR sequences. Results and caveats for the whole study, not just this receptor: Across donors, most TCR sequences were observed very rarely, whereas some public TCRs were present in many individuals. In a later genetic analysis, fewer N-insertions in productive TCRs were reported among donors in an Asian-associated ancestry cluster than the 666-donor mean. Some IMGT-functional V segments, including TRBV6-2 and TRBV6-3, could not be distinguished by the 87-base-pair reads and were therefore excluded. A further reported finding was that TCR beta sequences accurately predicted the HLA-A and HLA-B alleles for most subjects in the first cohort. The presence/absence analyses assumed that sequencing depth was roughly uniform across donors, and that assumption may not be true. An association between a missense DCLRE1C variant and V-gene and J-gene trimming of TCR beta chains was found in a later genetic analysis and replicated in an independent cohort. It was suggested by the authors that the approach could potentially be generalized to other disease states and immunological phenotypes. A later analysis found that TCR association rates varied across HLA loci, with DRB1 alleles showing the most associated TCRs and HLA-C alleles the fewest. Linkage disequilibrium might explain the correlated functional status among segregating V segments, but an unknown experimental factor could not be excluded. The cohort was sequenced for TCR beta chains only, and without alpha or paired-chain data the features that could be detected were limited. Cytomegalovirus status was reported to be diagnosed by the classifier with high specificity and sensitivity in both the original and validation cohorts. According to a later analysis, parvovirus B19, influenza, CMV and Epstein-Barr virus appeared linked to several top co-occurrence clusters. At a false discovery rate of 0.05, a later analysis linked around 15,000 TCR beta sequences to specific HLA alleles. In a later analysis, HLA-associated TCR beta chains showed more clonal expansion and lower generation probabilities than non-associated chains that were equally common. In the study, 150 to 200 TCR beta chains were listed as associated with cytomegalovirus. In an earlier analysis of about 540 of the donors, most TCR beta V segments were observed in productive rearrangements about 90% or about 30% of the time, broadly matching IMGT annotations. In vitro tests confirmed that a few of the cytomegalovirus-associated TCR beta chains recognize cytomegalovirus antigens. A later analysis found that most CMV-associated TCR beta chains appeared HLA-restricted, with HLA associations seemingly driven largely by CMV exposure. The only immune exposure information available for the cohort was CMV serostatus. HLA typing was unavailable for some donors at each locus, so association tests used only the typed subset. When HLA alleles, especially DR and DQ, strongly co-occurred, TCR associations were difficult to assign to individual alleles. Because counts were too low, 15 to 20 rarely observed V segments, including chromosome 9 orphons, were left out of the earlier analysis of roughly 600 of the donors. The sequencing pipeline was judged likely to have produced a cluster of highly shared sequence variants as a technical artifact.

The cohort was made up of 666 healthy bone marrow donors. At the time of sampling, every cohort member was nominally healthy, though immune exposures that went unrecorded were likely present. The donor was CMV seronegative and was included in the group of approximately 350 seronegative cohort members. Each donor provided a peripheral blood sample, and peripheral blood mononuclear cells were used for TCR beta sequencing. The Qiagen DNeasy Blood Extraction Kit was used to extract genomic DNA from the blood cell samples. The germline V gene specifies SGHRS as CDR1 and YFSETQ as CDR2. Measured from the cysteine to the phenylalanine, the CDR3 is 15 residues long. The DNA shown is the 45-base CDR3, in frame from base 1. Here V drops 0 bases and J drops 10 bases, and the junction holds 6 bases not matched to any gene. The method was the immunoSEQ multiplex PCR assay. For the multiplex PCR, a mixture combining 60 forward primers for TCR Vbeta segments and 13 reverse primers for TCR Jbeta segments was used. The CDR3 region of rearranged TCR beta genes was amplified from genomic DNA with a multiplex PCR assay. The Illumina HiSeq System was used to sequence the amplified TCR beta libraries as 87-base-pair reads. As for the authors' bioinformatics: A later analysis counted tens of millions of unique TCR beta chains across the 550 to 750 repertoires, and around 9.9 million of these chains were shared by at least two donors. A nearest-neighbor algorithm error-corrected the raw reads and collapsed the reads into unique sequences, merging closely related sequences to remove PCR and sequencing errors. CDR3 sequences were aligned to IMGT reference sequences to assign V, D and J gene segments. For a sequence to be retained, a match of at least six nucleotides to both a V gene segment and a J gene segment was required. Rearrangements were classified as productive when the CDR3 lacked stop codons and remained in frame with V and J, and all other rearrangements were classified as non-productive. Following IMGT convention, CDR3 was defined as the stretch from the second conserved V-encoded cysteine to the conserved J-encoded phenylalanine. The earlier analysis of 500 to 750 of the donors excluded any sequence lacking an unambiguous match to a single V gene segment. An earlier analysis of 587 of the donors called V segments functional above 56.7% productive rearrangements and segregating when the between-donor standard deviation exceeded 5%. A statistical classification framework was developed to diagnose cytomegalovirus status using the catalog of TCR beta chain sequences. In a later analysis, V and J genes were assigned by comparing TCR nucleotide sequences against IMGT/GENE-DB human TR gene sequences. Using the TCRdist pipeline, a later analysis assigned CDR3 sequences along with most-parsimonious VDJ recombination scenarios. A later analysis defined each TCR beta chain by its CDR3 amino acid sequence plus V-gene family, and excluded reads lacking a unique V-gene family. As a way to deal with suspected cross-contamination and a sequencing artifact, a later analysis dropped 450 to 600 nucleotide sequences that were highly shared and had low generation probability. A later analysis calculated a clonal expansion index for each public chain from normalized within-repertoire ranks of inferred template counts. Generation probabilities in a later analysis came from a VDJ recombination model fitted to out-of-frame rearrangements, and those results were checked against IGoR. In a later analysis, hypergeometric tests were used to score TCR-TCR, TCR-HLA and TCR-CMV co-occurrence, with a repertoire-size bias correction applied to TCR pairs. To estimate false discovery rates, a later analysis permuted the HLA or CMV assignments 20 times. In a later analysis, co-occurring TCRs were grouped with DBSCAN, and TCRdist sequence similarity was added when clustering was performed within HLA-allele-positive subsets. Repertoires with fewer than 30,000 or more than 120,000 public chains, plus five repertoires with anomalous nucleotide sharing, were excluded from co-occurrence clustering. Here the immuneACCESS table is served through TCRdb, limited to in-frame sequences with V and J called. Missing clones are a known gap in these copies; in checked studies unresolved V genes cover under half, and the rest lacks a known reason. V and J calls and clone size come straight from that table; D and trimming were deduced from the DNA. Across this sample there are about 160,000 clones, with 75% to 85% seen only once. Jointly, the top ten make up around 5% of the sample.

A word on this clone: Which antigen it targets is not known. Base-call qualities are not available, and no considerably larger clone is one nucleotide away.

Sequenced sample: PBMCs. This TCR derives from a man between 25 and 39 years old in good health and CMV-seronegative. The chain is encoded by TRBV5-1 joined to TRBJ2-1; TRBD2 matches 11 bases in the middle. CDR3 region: CASSLGRLAGSEQFF. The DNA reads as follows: TGCGCCAGCAGCTTGGGACGACTAGCGGGATCGGAGCAGTTCTTC.